This T cell receptor beta chain was identified during a study of blood T cell repertoires in COVID-19. Whole-study context: The cDNA or gDNA used as material had been derived from T cells, B-cell-depleted T cells, or PBMCs.

In germline, CDR1 is KGHSH, CDR2 LQKENI. Trimming left V 0 bases short and J 7 bases short, with 6 bases between. The CDR3 covers 13 residues. It was within 2 weeks before study entry that exposed participants met a COVID-19 case. Measured with immunoSEQ multiplex PCR; TCRdb has only the in-frame clones, and not every one. The sample records fewer than 350,000 clones, around 85% being singletons. The receptor was isolated from a woman under 40 who had been exposed to COVID-19. Sequenced sample: PBMCs or T cells enriched from blood (not recorded which). V usage is TRBV18 and J usage is TRBJ1-4; D ambiguous. This CDR3 reads CASSPPVGEKLFF. The CDR3 bases are TGTGCCAGCTCACCACCGGTCGGTGAAAAACTGTTTTTT.